Given below is one T cell receptor beta chain in context. Primers: 60 Vbeta forward and 13 Jbeta reverse. Some clones are missing from TCRdb's copy, which holds only in-frame ones; the method was immunoSEQ multiplex PCR. The profile shows 100,000 to 150,000 clones, around 80% of them singletons. Healthy individuals who donated bone marrow served as the donors. This record comes from a study of cytomegalovirus exposure and HLA in healthy donors. Germline V lookup: CDR1 SGHRS, CDR2 YFSETQ. V was pared by 4 bases and J by 3 bases, with 9 bases of the junction left unmatched. The CDR3 contains 16 residues.

The chain links TRBV5-1 to TRBJ1-4; TRBD1 matches at 7 bases. This clonotype was obtained from a woman aged 18-35 years in good health and CMV-seronegative. Material for sequencing was PBMCs. The CDR3 reads CASSPGLGQPNEKLFF. Written as DNA, the CDR3 is TGCGCCAGCAGCCCGGGCCTGGGACAGCCTAATGAAAAACTGTTTTTT.